This TCR beta chain was sequenced for a study of T cells after yellow fever vaccination. TCRdb redid the calling of the 5' RACE reads with MiXCR, one entry per CDR3 protein. The sample yields almost 600,000 distinct CDR3 sequences, 13% seen once. Germline assignment: CDR1 SGHKS and CDR2 YYEKEE (reference sequence). The ends lost 1 base at V and 3 bases at J; junction bases unmatched: 5. The CDR3 has 16 residues. Whole-study findings and limits: Most clones from primary vaccination resurfaced after the booster (96% CD4, 88% CD8). Among all clonotypes, a small share was observed in both CD4 and CD8 compartments.

Turning to this clonotype: Its specificity is unknown.

This chain links TRBV5-5 with TRBJ2-5, with TRBD2 matching over 11 bases. The specimen comprised PBMCs, sampled on the day of the yellow fever booster vaccination. The clonotype originates from a man younger than 45 who received the YFV17D yellow fever vaccine. The CDR3 spells CASSLWMTSGEETQYF. The CDR3 bases are TGTGCCAGCAGCTTGTGGATGACTAGCGGGGAAGAGACCCAGTACTTC.